The 31 T cell receptor beta chains below were found in one sample sequenced in a study of vaccination effects on CD4 cells after COVID-19. Some clones are missing from TCRdb's copy, which holds only in-frame ones; the method was immunoSEQ multiplex PCR. The sample contains 55,000 to 75,000 clones, roughly four fifths of which appear only once. Their specific antigens are unknown. Before sequencing, viral peptide pools were used by the ViraFEST assay to expand antigen-specific CD4+ T cells. It was after more than nine days of culture that CD4+ T cells were isolated. The vaccine recipients had no prior SARS-CoV-2 infection, with negative nucleocapsid antibodies. The material sequenced was CD4+ T cells from PBMCs cultured with HCoV-NL63 spike peptides, taken before COVID-19 vaccination. These receptors were taken from a human donor who received a COVID-19 vaccine.

This sequence joins TRBV6-6 and TRBJ1-6; TRBD1 is a possible D gene (6 bases). The CDR3 is 12 amino acids. From germline, CDR1 is MNHNY and CDR2 SVGAGI (reference sequence). Trimming left V 8 bases short and J 13 bases short, with 15 bases between. CDR3: CASVGQSPPLHF. CDR3 in DNA: TGTGCCAGCGTCGGACAGAGCCCTCCCCTCCACTTT.

The gene calls are TRBV4-3 and TRBJ2-1; 7 bases are shared with TRBD2. Trimming at V came to 1 base and at J to 10 bases, leaving 10 bases not matched to a gene. Germline CDR1 and CDR2: LGHNA and YSLEER. The CDR3 length is 15 residues. CDR3 DNA sequence: TGCGCCAGCAGCCAAGGCTGGTCGGGGGGTCGAGAGCAGTTCTTC. Amino acids: CASSQGWSGGREQFF.

The genes are TRBV18 and TRBJ2-5; weak D call: TRBD2 (5 bases). Germline V lookup: CDR1 KGHSH, CDR2 LQKENI. Trimming left V 2 bases short and J 1 base short, with 8 bases between. The CDR3 totals 14 residues. The CDR3 reads CASSPGLAQETQYF. Written as DNA, the CDR3 is TGTGCCAGCTCACCAGGGCTAGCCCAAGAGACCCAGTACTTC.

The gene calls are TRBV9 and TRBJ2-3, with 7 bases identical to TRBD1. This CDR3 is built from 15 residues. Germline loops: CDR1 SGDLS, CDR2 YYNGEE. V was pared by 4 bases and J by 1 base, with 6 bases of the junction left unmatched. DNA for the CDR3: TGTGCCAGCAGCTACAGGGGACCTCGCACAGATACGCAGTATTTT. Its protein is CASSYRGPRTDTQYF.

The chain couples TRBV19 to TRBJ2-3, with TRBD2 identical over 8 bases. With V trimmed by 2 bases and J by 2 bases, 6 bases remained unmatched. The CDR3 has 16 residues. Germline lookup yields CDR1 LNHDA and CDR2 SQIVND (reference sequence). The CDR3 DNA reads TGTGCCAGTAGTATATTGTTAGCGGGGCCCACAGATACGCAGTATTTT. Amino acids: CASSILLAGPTDTQYF.

A single count supports this clone. The chain combines TRBV11-3 with TRBJ1-1; D perhaps matches TRBD1 (6 bases). CDR3 length equals 14 residues. CDR1 is SGHNT, CDR2 YENEEA, per germline. V was shortened by 4 bases and J by 5 bases, with 14 bases between the two germline ends. CDR3 loop: CASSSLDRGTEAFF. The CDR3 bases are TGTGCCAGCAGCTCCCTGGACAGAGGAACTGAAGCTTTCTTT.

This clone was counted between two and nine times. The genes are TRBV6-2 or TRBV6-3 and TRBJ1-3; the D is unclear. CDR3 length equals 14 residues. The V gene lost 5 bases and the J gene lost 2 bases, with 10 bases spanning the gap. Germline V lookup: CDR1 MNHEY, CDR2 SVGEGT. CDR3 sequence reads: CASSRPGPGNTIYF. For the CDR3, the DNA is TGTGCCAGCAGTCGGCCTGGGCCTGGAAACACCATATATTTT.

The chain links TRBV28 to TRBJ1-4, with 7 nucleotides matching TRBD1. V lost 2 bases to trimming and J lost 4 bases; unmatched junction nucleotides: 4. The CDR3 is made up of 15 amino acids. CDR1 is MDHEN and CDR2 is SYDVKM in the germline V gene. The CDR3 coding sequence is TGTGCCAGCAGTTTACACAGGGGCTATAATGAAAAACTGTTTTTT. This encodes CASSLHRGYNEKLFF.

The chain combines TRBV11-1 with TRBJ2-5; D remains unclear. The V gene's germline CDR1 is SGHAT and CDR2 FQDESV (reference sequence). The CDR3 is 13 residues long. Trimming stripped 1 base from V and 5 bases from J, with 8 bases between. The chain's CDR3 is CASSLERWETQYF. CDR3 nucleotides: TGTGCCAGCAGCTTAGAGCGTTGGGAGACCCAGTACTTC. Based on the CDR3 plus reference TRBV11-1 and TRBJ2-5, the full variable domain is EAEVAQSPRYKITEKSQAVAFWCDPISGHATLYWYRQILGQGPELLVQFQDESVVDDSQLPKDRFSAERLKGVDSTLKIQPAELGDSAMYLCASSLERWETQYFGPGTRLLVL.

The chain is built from TRBV29-1 and TRBJ1-1; D gene ambiguous. This CDR3 has 14 residues. The germline V gene encodes CDR1 SQVTM and CDR2 ANQGSEA. The V gene lost 1 base and the J gene lost 0 bases, with 9 bases spanning the gap. CDR3 sequence reads: CSVEVPYMNTEAFF. CDR3 sequence (DNA): TGCAGCGTTGAAGTTCCGTACATGAACACTGAAGCTTTCTTT. Together with reference TRBV29-1 and TRBJ1-1, the CDR3 gives the full variable domain: SAVISQKPSRDICQRGTSLTIQCQVDSQVTMMFWYRQQPGQSLTLIATANQGSEATYESGFVIDKFPISRPNLTFSTLTVSNMSPEDSSIYLCSVEVPYMNTEAFFGQGTRLTVV.

This clone appeared a single time. This sample also contains other DNA sequences that code for the same CDR3. The chain uses TRBV5-1 and TRBJ2-3, with 7 bases that match TRBD2. V lost 0 bases to trimming and J lost 3 bases; unmatched junction nucleotides: 1. This CDR3 region has 14 residues. Germline CDR1 and CDR2: SGHRS and YFSETQ. The CDR3 reads CASSLGGGTDTQYF. CDR3 sequence (DNA): TGCGCCAGCAGCTTGGGGGGGGGTACAGATACGCAGTATTTT.

The chain has TRBV28 and TRBJ1-6; D gene uncertain. Germline V lookup: CDR1 MDHEN, CDR2 SYDVKM. The length of the CDR3 is 15 residues. With 5 bases removed from V and 10 bases from J, the gap between germline ends came to 18 bases. CDR3 sequence reads: CASSGRPGGGSPLHF. Here the CDR3 DNA reads TGTGCCAGCAGTGGGAGGCCTGGCGGAGGGTCACCCCTCCACTTT. The full variable domain, with the rest looked up from reference TRBV28 and TRBJ1-6, is DVKVTQSSRYLVKRTGEKVFLECVQDMDHENMFWYRQDPGLGLRLIYFSYDVKMKEKGDIPEGYSVSREKKERFSLILESASTNQTSMYLCASSGRPGGGSPLHFGNGTRLTVT.

The chain has TRBV4-1 and TRBJ2-1; 13 bases are shared with TRBD2. CDR3 length equals 17 residues. After removal of 2 bases from V and 6 bases from J, the junction contained 7 bases not matched to a gene. CDR1 and CDR2 from the germline V gene are MGHRA and YSYEKL. CDR3 protein: CASSQTITSGGANEQFF. CDR3 sequence (DNA): TGCGCCAGCAGCCAAACCATTACTAGCGGGGGGGCCAATGAGCAGTTCTTC.

This rearrangement joins TRBV10-3 to TRBJ1-1; 7 bases are a match to TRBD1. The V gene end was trimmed by 3 bases and the J gene end by 0 bases; junction bases not matched to a gene: 4. Germline CDR1 reads ENHRY; CDR2 reads SYGVKD. This CDR3 comprises 15 residues. The CDR3 DNA is TGTGCCATCAGTGACCCCGGGACAGTGAACACTGAAGCTTTCTTT. Translation gives CAISDPGTVNTEAFF.

This rearrangement joins TRBV18 to TRBJ2-5; 7 bases line up with TRBD1. The CDR3 totals 15 residues. Germline V gene data show CDR1 as KGHSH and CDR2 as LQKENI. With V trimmed by 3 bases and J by 2 bases, 6 bases remained unmatched. In nucleotides, the CDR3 is TGTGCCAGCTCACCTAACAGGGGCCGACAAGAGACCCAGTACTTC. It translates to CASSPNRGRQETQYF.

The J gene is TRBJ2-1, the V gene TRBV7-2; the D is unclear. Trimming took 5 bases from V and 0 from J, leaving 14 bases between them. The CDR3 runs 16 residues. Germline V CDR1 and CDR2: SGHTA, FQGNSA. CDR3 amino acids: CASSPSPLLSYNEQFF. The CDR3 coding sequence is TGTGCCAGCAGCCCGAGCCCTTTACTCTCCTACAATGAGCAGTTCTTC.

The V call is TRBV9, the J call TRBJ2-1; D is unresolved. V gave up 0 bases and J gave up 5 bases, with 6 bases separating them. CDR1 and CDR2 from the germline V gene are SGDLS and YYNGEE. The CDR3 covers 13 residues. The CDR3: CASSVVPNNEQFF. CDR3 nucleotide sequence: TGTGCCAGCAGCGTAGTCCCGAACAATGAGCAGTTCTTC.

The chain carries TRBV7-2 and TRBJ1-3, with D unresolved. The germline CDR1 and CDR2 sequences are SGHTA and FQGNSA. This CDR3 comprises 16 residues. V lost 2 bases to trimming and J lost 0 bases, with 11 bases between them. In DNA form, the CDR3 reads TGTGCCAGCAGCTTATACGGTGGAAGCTCTGGAAACACCATATATTTT. Translation gives CASSLYGGSSGNTIYF.

This sequence joins TRBV5-1 and TRBJ2-5, with D tentatively TRBD1 (6 bases). V lost 4 bases, J lost 2 bases, and 15 bases lay in between. The CDR3 sequence is 15 residues long. CDR1 is SGHRS, CDR2 YFSETQ, per germline. CDR3 protein: CASSTGQYPQETQYF. The DNA for the CDR3 is TGCGCCAGCAGCACCGGACAGTACCCTCAAGAGACCCAGTACTTC.

V gene TRBV6-5 combines with J gene TRBJ2-7; 9 bases fit TRBD1. V dropped 6 bases and J dropped 6; count of bases not matched to a gene: 9. Per the germline V gene, CDR1 is MNHEY and CDR2 is SVGAGI. The CDR3 length is 14 residues. Here the CDR3 reads CASRPGQGSSEQYV. DNA of the CDR3: TGTGCCAGCAGACCGGGACAGGGTTCGTCCGAGCAGTACGTC.

J is TRBJ1-5 and V is TRBV28, with TRBD1 matching over 7 bases. Germline trimming cut 7 bases from V and 6 bases from J; bases unmatched to any gene: 9. Germline lookup yields CDR1 MDHEN and CDR2 SYDVKM. There are 14 residues in the CDR3. The CDR3 bases are TGTGCCAGCACCAACGCCGACAGGGTTCAGCCCCAGCATTTT. Translated, it gives CASTNADRVQPQHF.

The chain recombines TRBV5-6 with TRBJ1-4, with D unresolved. Trimming pared 0 bases from V and 5 bases from J, leaving 11 bases between. CDR3 length: 15 residues. Per germline, CDR1 SGHDT and CDR2 YYEEEE. CDR3 residues: CASSLVGTENEKLFF. CDR3 sequence (DNA): TGTGCCAGCAGCTTGGTTGGTACAGAGAATGAAAAACTGTTTTTT.

CDR3 protein: CASSTSGGLADTQYF. The CDR3 DNA is TGTGCCAGCTCGACTAGCGGGGGCCTTGCAGATACGCAGTATTTT. The chain couples TRBV28 to TRBJ2-3, with 12 bases matching TRBD2. V was pared by 8 bases and J by 4 bases, with 7 bases of the junction left unmatched. Germline lookup yields CDR1 MDHEN and CDR2 SYDVKM. The CDR3 has 15 amino acids.

V usage is TRBV10-3 and J usage is TRBJ2-5; possibly TRBD1 for D (5 bases). The V end lost 0 bases, the J end lost 5 bases, and 10 bases lay between the germline ends. The CDR3 consists of 14 residues. Germline CDR1 is ENHRY and CDR2 is SYGVKD. The CDR3 is CAISESGVAETQYF. DNA for the CDR3: TGTGCCATCAGTGAGTCAGGGGTGGCGGAGACCCAGTACTTC.

The chain carries TRBV7-3 and TRBJ1-6; no definite D call. Trimming removed 0 bases at V and 7 bases at J, with 4 bases between. Germline values: CDR1 SGHTA, CDR2 FQGTGA. The CDR3 is 13 amino acids. CDR3 in DNA: TGTGCCAGCAGCTTAACAGGGAATTCACCCCTCCACTTT. Amino acids: CASSLTGNSPLHF.

A word on this clone: An end of the junction differs from the germline gene, which may be a read error. The V gene is TRBV15, the J gene TRBJ2-4; D may correspond to TRBD1 or TRBD2 (5 bases each). CDR1 and CDR2 from the germline V gene are LNHNV and YYDKDF (reference sequence). The CDR3 is 12 amino acids. The CDR3 DNA follows: TGTGCCACCAGCAGAGATAGGGACCAGGTTCGTTTC. It specifies CATSRDRDQVRF.

The chain has TRBV2 and TRBJ1-1, with D possibly being TRBD1 (5 bases). Germline V lookup: CDR1 SNHLY, CDR2 FYNNEI. This CDR3 spans 14 amino acids. The V and J ends lost 6 bases and 4 bases respectively, with 15 bases between them. CDR3 nucleotide sequence: TGTGCCAGCAGGGGCCAGGGTGGTCTCACTGAAGCTTTCTTT. It translates to CASRGQGGLTEAFF. Full variable domain (remainder filled in from reference TRBV2 and TRBJ1-1): EPEVTQTPSHQVTQMGQEVILRCVPISNHLYFYWYRQILGQKVEFLVSFYNNEISEKSEIFDDQFSVERPDGSNFTLKIRSTKLEDSAMYFCASRGQGGLTEAFFGQGTRLTVV.

This clone has more than one count but fewer than ten. V usage is TRBV30 and J usage is TRBJ2-1; D unclear. The CDR3 covers 12 residues. Per germline, CDR1 GTSNPN and CDR2 SVGIG (reference sequence). V was trimmed by 4 bases and J by 6 bases, leaving 10 bases between them. CDR3 bases: TGTGCCTGGAATAGAATGGGCAATGAGCAGTTCTTC. Amino acid sequence: CAWNRMGNEQFF.

This sequence joins TRBV5-8 and TRBJ2-3, with 11 bases aligning to TRBD2. V shed 7 bases, J shed 0 bases, and the junction held 10 bases outside the gene matches. CDR1 and CDR2 from the germline V gene are SGHTS and YDEGEE. This CDR3 comprises 17 residues. The CDR3 DNA reads TGTGCCAGCCCTTGGCTAGCGGGGGGACCTAGCACAGATACGCAGTATTTT. The encoded protein is CASPWLAGGPSTDTQYF.

Only one count was recorded for this clone. V is TRBV24-1 and J is TRBJ2-5, with 7 bases lining up with TRBD1. This CDR3 is built from 15 residues. Germline assignment: CDR1 KGHDR and CDR2 SFDVKD. Trimming cost V 4 bases and J 2 bases; bases outside gene matches: 6. This chain's CDR3 is CATSDRGTAQETQYF. The CDR3 nucleotides are TGTGCCACCAGTGACCGAGGGACAGCTCAAGAGACCCAGTACTTC.

The rearrangement uses TRBV10-2 and TRBJ2-2; TRBD1 might be the D (5 bases). CDR1 is WSHSY, CDR2 SAAADI, per germline. The CDR3 loop spans 14 amino acids. Trimming pared 8 bases from V and 1 base from J, leaving 11 bases between. The CDR3 protein is CASGWTLNTGELFF. The CDR3, as DNA: TGCGCCAGCGGGTGGACATTGAACACCGGGGAGCTGTTTTTT.